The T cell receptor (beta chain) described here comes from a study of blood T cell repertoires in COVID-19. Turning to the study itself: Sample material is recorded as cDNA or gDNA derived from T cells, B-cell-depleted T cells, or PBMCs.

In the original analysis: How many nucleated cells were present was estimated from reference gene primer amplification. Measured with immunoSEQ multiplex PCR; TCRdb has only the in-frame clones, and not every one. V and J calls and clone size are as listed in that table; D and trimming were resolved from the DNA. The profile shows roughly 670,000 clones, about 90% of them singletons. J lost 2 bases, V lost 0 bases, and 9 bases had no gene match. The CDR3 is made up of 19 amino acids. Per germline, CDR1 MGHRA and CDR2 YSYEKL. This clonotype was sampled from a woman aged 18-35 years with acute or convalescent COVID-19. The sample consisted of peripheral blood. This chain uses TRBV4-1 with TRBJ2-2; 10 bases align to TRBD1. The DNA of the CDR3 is TGCGCCAGCAGCCAAGAGGGGACAGGGGACATTCCAAACACCGGGGAGCTGTTTTTT. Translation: CASSQEGTGDIPNTGELFF.